The entry below gives a single T cell receptor beta chain sequence along with its context. Its target is not known. The germline V gene has CDR1 SGDLS and CDR2 YYNGEE. The junction had 11 bases not matched to a gene; V was cut back by 4 bases and J by 5 bases. This CDR3 has 17 amino acids. The data are from a study of post-analysis software for immune sequencing data. Study-level background: Relapsing-remitting, secondary progressive and progressive-relapsing multiple sclerosis were all included among the disease courses.

cDNA libraries for TCR beta contained unique molecular identifiers. T cells numbering roughly 0.9 to 11 million gave rise to a few hundred thousand cDNA molecules. TCRdb itself ran the PCR reads through MiXCR, one entry per CDR3 protein. The sample lists about 770,000 distinct CDR3 sequences, 46% seen once, with roughly 4.4% in the top ten. Study findings and constraints: TRBV5-6, TRBV5-1 and TRBV20-1 belonged to a set of roughly five TRBV segments that were more frequent in patients than controls. Comparison with controls showed significantly lower normalized Chao1 diversity in multiple sclerosis patients. Batch-matched samples strongly co-clustered by F measure.

Sequencing was carried out using blood. The V and J genes are TRBV9 and TRBJ2-3; 12 bases match TRBD2. This sequence originates from a girl aged 10-17 years with multiple sclerosis. The DNA of the CDR3 is TGTGCCAGCAGCCCGACTGGACTAGCGGGATCGGGAGATACGCAGTATTTT. Translated: CASSPTGLAGSGDTQYF.